This T cell receptor beta chain came from a study of cytomegalovirus exposure and HLA in healthy donors. Study at large: Of approximately 400 genotyped donors, about 81% clustered with self-reported Caucasian donors. Study-wide results and caveats: Immune exposure was documented only through CMV serostatus. In a later analysis, TCR beta V- and J-gene trimming was associated with a missense DCLRE1C variant.

In the case of this clone: What it recognizes is unknown.

V lost 0 bases and J lost 6, with 13 bases in between. CDR1 SGHRS and CDR2 YFSETQ come from the germline V gene. This CDR3 comprises 14 residues. The study ran its PCR with 60 Vbeta and 13 Jbeta primers. Assay used: immunoSEQ multiplex PCR; TCRdb lists only in-frame clones, some missing. The data hold about 98,000 clones, with roughly 77% observed a single time. The sample consisted of PBMCs. This sequence joins TRBV5-1 and TRBJ2-7, with no clear D. This TCR came from a man in his forties in good health and CMV-seronegative. CDR3 bases: TGCGCCAGCAGCTTGGGTCAGGTGGAATGCGAGCAGTACTTC. This translates into CASSLGQVECEQYF.